This T cell receptor (beta chain) was sequenced in a study of human T cells and chemical hapten exposure. The time point is: patch test 2, 6 weeks after DPC sensitization. The treatment is: therapeutic diphenylcyclopropenone sensitization with weekly scalp DPC. Unfractionated whole blood served as the source for total RNA extraction. With respect to this clonotype: Its matching antigen is unknown.

The CDR3 loop spans 13 amino acids. V lost 5 bases to trimming and J lost 3 bases, with 11 bases between them. Germline V gives CDR1 SGHTA, CDR2 FQGTGA. Via MiXCR, TCRdb re-called the RACE reads, giving one row per CDR3 protein. The sample includes more than 90,000 distinct CDR3 sequences, approximately 10% of them seen just once. Regarding the study as a whole: A positive correlation with patch test score was shown by PT1 expanded TCR counts. With DPC sensitization, TCRs exceeding 1 in 1000 frequency showed no change.

The source is a woman in her 40s with alopecia areata. Some clones in this sample may be carry-over from other donors' samples. The sequencing used whole blood, collected in connection with sensitization to the hapten diphenylcyclopropenone (DPC). The chain links TRBV7-3 to TRBJ2-7; D is possibly TRBD1 or TRBD2 (5 bases each). The CDR3 spells CASSHRDGYEQYF. The CDR3 region has the DNA TGTGCCAGCAGCCATAGGGACGGCTACGAGCAGTACTTC.